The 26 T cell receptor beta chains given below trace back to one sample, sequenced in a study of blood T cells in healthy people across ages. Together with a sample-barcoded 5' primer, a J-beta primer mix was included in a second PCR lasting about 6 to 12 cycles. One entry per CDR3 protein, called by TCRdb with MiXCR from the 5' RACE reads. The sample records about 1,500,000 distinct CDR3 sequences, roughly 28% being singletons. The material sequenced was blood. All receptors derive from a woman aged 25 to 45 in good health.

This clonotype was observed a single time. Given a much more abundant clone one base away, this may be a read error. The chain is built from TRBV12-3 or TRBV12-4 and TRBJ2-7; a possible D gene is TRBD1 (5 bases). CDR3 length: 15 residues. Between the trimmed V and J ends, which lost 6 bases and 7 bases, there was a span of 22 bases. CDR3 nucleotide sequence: TGTGCCAGCAGCCGACAAGGGGCCCTCGTGAATGAGCAGTACTTC. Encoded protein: CASSRQGALVNEQYF.

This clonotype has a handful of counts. As DNA, the CDR3 is TGCGCCAGCAGCTTGGATGCCTTACCCTACGAGCAGTACTTC. It translates to CASSLDALPYEQYF. The gene calls are TRBV5-1 and TRBJ2-7; no clear D. The ends were cut back, 0 bases at V and 2 bases at J, with 9 bases in the middle. The CDR3 sequence is 14 residues long. The germline V gene has CDR1 SGHRS and CDR2 YFSETQ. The full variable domain, rest sourced from reference TRBV5-1 and TRBJ2-7, is KAGVTQTPRYLIKTRGQQVTLSCSPISGHRSVSWYQQTPGQGLQFLFEYFSETQRNKGNFPGRFSGRQFSNSRSEMNVSTLELGDSALYLCASSLDALPYEQYFGPGTRLTVT.

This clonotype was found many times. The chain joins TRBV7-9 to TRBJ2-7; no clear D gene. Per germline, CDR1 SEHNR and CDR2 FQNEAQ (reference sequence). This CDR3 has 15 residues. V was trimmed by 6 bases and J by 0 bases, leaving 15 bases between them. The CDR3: CASSLGNSNSYEQYF. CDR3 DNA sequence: TGTGCCAGCAGTCTTGGGAATTCAAACTCCTACGAGCAGTACTTC.

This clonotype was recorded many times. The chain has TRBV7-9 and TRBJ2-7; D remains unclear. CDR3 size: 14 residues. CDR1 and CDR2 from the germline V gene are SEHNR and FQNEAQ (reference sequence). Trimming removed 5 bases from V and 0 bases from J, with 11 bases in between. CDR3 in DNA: TGTGCCAGCAGCCTCTGGACCTCCTCCTACGAGCAGTACTTC. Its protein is CASSLWTSSYEQYF.

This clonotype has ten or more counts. CDR3 sequence (DNA): TGTGCCAGCAGTTTCTTCGGGGAGTACGAGCAGTACTTC. It specifies CASSFFGEYEQYF. The chain recombines TRBV28 with TRBJ2-7, with D perhaps TRBD2 (5 bases). The germline V gene encodes CDR1 MDHEN and CDR2 SYDVKM. V was trimmed by 3 bases and J by 4 bases, leaving 10 bases between them. CDR3 length: 13 amino acids.

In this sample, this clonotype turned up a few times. The CDR3 sequence: CASSPWKVRTDTQYF. DNA of the CDR3: TGTGCCAGCAGCCCCTGGAAGGTCCGCACAGATACGCAGTATTTT. The chain is built from TRBV7-9 and TRBJ2-3; D remains ambiguous. Trimming pared 5 bases from V and 1 base from J, leaving 13 bases between. Germline V gene sequence: CDR1 SEHNR, CDR2 FQNEAQ (reference sequence). The CDR3 runs 15 residues. The complete variable domain, with remaining parts taken from reference TRBV7-9 and TRBJ2-3, reads DTGVSQNPRHKITKRGQNVTFRCDPISEHNRLYWYRQTLGQGPEFLTYFQNEAQLEKSRLLSDRFSAERPKGSFSTLEIQRTEQGDSAMYLCASSPWKVRTDTQYFGPGTRLTVL.

CDR3 loop: CAIGGTSGGNLNEQFF. Written as DNA, the CDR3 is TGTGCCATCGGCGGGACTAGCGGGGGTAACCTCAATGAGCAGTTCTTC. The V gene is TRBV10-3, the J gene TRBJ2-1, with 14 bases that match TRBD2. The trim removed 8 bases at V and 6 bases at J, leaving 9 bases unmatched. Germline assignment: CDR1 ENHRY and CDR2 SYGVKD. The CDR3 contains 16 residues.

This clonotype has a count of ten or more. DNA for the CDR3: TGTGCCACTAGGAGGGGGAGCTCCTACGAGCAGTACTTC. It is translated as CATRRGSSYEQYF. V gene TRBV6-5 combines with J gene TRBJ2-7; D may match TRBD1 or TRBD2 (6 bases each). The CDR3 length is 13 residues. CDR1 is MNHEY, CDR2 SVGAGI, per germline. Trimming pared 10 bases from V and 0 bases from J, leaving 13 bases between.

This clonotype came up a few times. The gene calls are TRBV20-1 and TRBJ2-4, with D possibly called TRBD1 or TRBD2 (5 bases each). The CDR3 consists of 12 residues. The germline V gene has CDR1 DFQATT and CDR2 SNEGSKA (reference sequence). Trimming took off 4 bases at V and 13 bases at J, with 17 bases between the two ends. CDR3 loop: CSATRDPGGQYF. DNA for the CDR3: TGCAGTGCTACTCGGGACCCTGGCGGGCAGTACTTC.

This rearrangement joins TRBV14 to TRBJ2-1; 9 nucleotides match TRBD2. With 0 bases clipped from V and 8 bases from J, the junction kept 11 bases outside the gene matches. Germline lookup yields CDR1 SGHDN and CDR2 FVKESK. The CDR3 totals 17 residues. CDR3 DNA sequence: TGTGCCAGCAGCCAAGATCAGTTAGCGGGGGCCGGGGATGAGCAGTTCTTC. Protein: CASSQDQLAGAGDEQFF.

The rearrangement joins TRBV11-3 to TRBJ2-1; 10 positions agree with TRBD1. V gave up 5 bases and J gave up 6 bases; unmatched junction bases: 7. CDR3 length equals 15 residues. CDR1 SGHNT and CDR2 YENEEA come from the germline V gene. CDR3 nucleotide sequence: TGTGCCAGCAGCCCGAAGGGACAGGGGTTCAATGAGCAGTTCTTC. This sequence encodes CASSPKGQGFNEQFF.

The CDR3 region is CASSLEDGRWDTQYF. The DNA for the CDR3 is TGCGCCAGCAGCTTGGAGGACGGGAGGTGGGATACGCAGTATTTT. The chain has TRBV5-1 and TRBJ2-3; TRBD2 agrees at 7 bases. CDR3 length: 15 residues. J lost 6 bases, V lost 0 bases, and 7 bases had no gene match. CDR1 is SGHRS, CDR2 YFSETQ, per germline. Looking up the rest from reference TRBV5-1 and TRBJ2-3 gives the full variable domain: KAGVTQTPRYLIKTRGQQVTLSCSPISGHRSVSWYQQTPGQGLQFLFEYFSETQRNKGNFPGRFSGRQFSNSRSEMNVSTLELGDSALYLCASSLEDGRWDTQYFGPGTRLTVL.

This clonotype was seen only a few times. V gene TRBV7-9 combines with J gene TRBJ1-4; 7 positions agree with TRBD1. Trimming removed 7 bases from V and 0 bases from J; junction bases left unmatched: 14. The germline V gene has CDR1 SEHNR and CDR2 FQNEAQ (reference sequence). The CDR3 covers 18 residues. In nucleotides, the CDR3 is TGTGCCAGCACCCCGAGAACTACAGGGGATGCAACTAATGAAAAACTGTTTTTT. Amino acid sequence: CASTPRTTGDATNEKLFF.

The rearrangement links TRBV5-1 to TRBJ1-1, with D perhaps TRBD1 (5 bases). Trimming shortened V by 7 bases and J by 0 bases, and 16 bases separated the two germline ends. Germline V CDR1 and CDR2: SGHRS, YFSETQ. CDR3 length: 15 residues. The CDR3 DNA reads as TGCGCCAGCCGGCGGGACGGAACCATGAACACTGAAGCTTTCTTT. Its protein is CASRRDGTMNTEAFF.

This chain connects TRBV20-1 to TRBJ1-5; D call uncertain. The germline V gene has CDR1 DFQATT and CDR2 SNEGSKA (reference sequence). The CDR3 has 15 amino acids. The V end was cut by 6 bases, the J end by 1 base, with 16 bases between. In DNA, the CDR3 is TGCAGTGCCCTCAAGTGGGAGGGAAGCAATCAGCCCCAGCATTTT. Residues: CSALKWEGSNQPQHF.

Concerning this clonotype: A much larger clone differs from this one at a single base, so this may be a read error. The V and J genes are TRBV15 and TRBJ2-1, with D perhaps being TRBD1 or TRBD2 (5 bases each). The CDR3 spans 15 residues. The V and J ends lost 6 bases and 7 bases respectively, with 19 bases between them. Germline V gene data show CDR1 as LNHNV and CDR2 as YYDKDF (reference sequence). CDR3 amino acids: CATSTRDGVSNEQFF. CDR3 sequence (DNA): TGTGCCACCAGTACCCGGGACGGGGTATCGAATGAGCAGTTCTTC.

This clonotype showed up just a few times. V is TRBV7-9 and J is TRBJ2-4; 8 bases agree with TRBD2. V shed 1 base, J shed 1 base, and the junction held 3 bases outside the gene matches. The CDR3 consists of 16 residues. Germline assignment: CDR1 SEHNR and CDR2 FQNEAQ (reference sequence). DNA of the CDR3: TGTGCCAGCAGCTTAGTGCGGGAGGATGCCAAAAACATTCAGTACTTC. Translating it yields CASSLVREDAKNIQYF.

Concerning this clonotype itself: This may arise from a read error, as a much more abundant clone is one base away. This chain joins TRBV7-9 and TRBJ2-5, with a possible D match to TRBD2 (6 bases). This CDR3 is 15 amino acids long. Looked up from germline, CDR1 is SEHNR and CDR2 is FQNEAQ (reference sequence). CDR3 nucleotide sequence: TGTGCCGGCAGCTTAAGTTCGGGGGTTTGGGAGACCCAGTACTTC. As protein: CAGSLSSGVWETQYF.

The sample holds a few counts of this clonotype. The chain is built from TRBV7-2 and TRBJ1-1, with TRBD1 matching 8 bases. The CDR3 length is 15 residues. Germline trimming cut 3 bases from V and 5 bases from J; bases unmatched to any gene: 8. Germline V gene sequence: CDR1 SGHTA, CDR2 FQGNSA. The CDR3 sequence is CASSLQGGQATEAFF. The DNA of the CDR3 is TGTGCCAGCAGCTTGCAGGGGGGACAGGCGACTGAAGCTTTCTTT.

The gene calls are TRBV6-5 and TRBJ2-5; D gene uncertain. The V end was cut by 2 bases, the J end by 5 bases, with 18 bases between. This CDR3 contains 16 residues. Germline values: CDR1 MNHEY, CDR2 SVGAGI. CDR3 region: CASSYGARAARETQYF. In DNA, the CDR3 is TGTGCCAGCAGTTACGGTGCTAGGGCGGCCAGGGAGACCCAGTACTTC.

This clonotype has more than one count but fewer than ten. The CDR3 spells CASSSGGRTNEKLFF. The CDR3 DNA is TGTGCCAGCAGTTCCGGTGGGAGGACTAATGAAAAACTGTTTTTT. V gene TRBV12-3 or TRBV12-4 combines with J gene TRBJ1-4; D is undetermined. The CDR3 length is 15 residues. The germline V and J ends were trimmed by 4 bases and 2 bases, with 11 bases remaining between them.

The CDR3 bases are TGTGCCAGCAGCTTGGAGTACAGGGGAGATTTAAACACTGAAGCTTTCTTT. It yields the protein CASSLEYRGDLNTEAFF. V and J are TRBV5-5 and TRBJ1-1; 7 bases map to TRBD1. The CDR3 contains 17 residues. Germline CDR1 and CDR2: SGHKS and YYEKEE (reference sequence). The ends lost 0 bases at V and 2 bases at J; junction bases unmatched: 10.

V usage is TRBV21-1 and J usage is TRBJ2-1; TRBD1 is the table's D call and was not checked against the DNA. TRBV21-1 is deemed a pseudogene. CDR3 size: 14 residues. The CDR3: CANPVAVSYNEQFF. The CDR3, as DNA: TGTGCCAACCCTGTAGCGGTCTCCTACAATGAGCAGTTCTTC.

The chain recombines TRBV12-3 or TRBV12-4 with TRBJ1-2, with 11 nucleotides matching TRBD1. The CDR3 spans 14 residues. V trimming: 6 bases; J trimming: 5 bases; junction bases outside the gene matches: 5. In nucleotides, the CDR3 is TGTGCCAGCAGACTGGGACAGGGGGTGTATGGCTACACCTTC. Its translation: CASRLGQGVYGYTF.

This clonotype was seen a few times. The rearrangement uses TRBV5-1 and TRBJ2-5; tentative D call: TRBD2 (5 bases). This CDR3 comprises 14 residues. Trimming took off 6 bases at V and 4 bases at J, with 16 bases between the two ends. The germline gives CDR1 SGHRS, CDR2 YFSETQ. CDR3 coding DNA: TGCGCCAGCAACTGGACGCCGGGGAGAGAGACCCAGTACTTC. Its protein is CASNWTPGRETQYF.

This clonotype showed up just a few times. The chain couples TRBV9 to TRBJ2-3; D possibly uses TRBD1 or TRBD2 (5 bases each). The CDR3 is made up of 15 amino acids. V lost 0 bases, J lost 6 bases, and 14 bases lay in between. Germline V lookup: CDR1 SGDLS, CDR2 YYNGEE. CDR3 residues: CASSVGGSITDTQYF. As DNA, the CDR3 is TGTGCCAGCAGCGTAGGGGGGTCAATCACGGATACGCAGTATTTT. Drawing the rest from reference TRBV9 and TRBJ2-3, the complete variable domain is DSGVTQTPKHLITATGQRVTLRCSPRSGDLSVYWYQQSLDQGLQFLIQYYNGEERAKGNILERFSAQQFPDLHSELNLSSLELGDSALYFCASSVGGSITDTQYFGPGTRLTVL.